This T cell receptor (beta chain) was profiled in a study of blood T cell repertoires in COVID-19 (TCRdb year 2020). In terms of the full investigation: Samples from collaborators originated in the United States, Italy and Spain and spanned both the acute and convalescent phases of COVID-19. The material from the prospective study consisted of cDNA or gDNA derived from T cells, B-cell-depleted T cells, or PBMCs. Deeply sampled blood TCRbeta repertoires from subjects exposed to, actively infected with, or recovered from COVID-19 were included in the dataset. The repertoires were released in a freely available public database meant as a resource for research on the immune response to SARS-CoV-2. Samples were obtained from the ongoing ImmuneRACE study (first 160 participants) and from approximately 1,200 subjects provided by 6 global collaborators. The sample metadata nearly always contained a de-identified subject ID, COVID-19 status, age in years and sex. Where HLA class I and class II types were available, the types were taken from metadata supplied by the sample provider, not from assay-based typing. Overall results and qualifications from the work: How much clinical and demographic metadata was included differed by source and by participant, and the metadata was provided uncurated.

The immunoSEQ Assay, a bias-controlled multiplex PCR, was used to amplify TCRbeta CDR3 regions from genomic DNA. The original pipeline was this. The number of nucleated cells in each sample was estimated from the amplification of reference gene primers within the assay. To quantify the absolute abundance of each unique TCRbeta CDR3 rearrangement, sequence reads were collapsed and filtered. Productive Simpson clonality was computed per sample as the square root of Simpson's diversity index over productive rearrangements. Sourced from immuneACCESS, this table was stored by TCRdb with only in-frame sequences that have V and J called. A share of the clones is absent; for the studies checked, an unresolved V gene accounts for under half, and the remainder has no known explanation. Clone size and V and J calls were adopted from that table, with D and trimming inferred from the DNA. This sample lists some 39,000 clones; about 86% were detected once. The biggest ten clones account for around 5.2% of the sample.

V loses 1 base of germline sequence and J loses 7 bases, and the interval between the two ends is 23 bases. The CDR3 has 18 amino acids, counting the end cysteine and phenylalanine. The kept DNA is CDR3 alone, 54 bases in frame from the first base. Sequences LGHDT (CDR1) and YNNKEL (CDR2) are obtained from the germline V gene (reference sequence). In regard to this clone: What antigen it recognizes has not been identified. The record has no base qualities; no much larger clone is one base away.

Each collaborating institution followed its own protocols to collect whole blood in K2EDTA tubes. For TCRbeta analysis, collaborator samples were shipped as frozen whole blood, as isolated PBMCs, or as DNA extracted from either sample type. The source is a man in his forties with active COVID-19. The source material was peripheral blood. The chain couples TRBV3-1 (or the pseudogene TRBV3-2) to TRBJ2-1; the best D guess is TRBD2, with 5 bases matching. The CDR3 reads as follows: CASSQVLSRGIRSNEQFF. The DNA is TGTGCCAGCAGCCAAGTTTTGTCTCGGGGTATACGGTCAAATGAGCAGTTCTTC.